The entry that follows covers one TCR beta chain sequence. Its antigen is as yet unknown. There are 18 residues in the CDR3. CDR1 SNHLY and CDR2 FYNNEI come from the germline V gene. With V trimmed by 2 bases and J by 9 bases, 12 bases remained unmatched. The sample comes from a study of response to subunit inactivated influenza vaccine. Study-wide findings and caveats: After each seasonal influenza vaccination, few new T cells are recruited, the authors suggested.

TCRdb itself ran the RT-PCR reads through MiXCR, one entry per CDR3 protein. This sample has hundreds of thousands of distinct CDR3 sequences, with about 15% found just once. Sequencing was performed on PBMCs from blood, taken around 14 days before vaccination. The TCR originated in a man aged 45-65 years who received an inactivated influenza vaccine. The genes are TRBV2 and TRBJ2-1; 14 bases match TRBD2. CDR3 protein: CASSERDPRLAGGREQFF. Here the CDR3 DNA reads TGTGCCAGCAGTGAAAGGGACCCCAGACTAGCGGGGGGGCGTGAGCAGTTCTTC. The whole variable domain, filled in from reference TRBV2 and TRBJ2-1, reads EPEVTQTPSHQVTQMGQEVILRCVPISNHLYFYWYRQILGQKVEFLVSFYNNEISEKSEIFDDQFSVERPDGSNFTLKIRSTKLEDSAMYFCASSERDPRLAGGREQFFGPGTRLTVL.